The 3 T cell receptor beta chains given below trace back to one sample, sequenced in a study of T cell responses to AZD1222 COVID-19 vaccine. Method: immunoSEQ multiplex PCR; TCRdb's copy keeps in-frame clones and lacks some. Of roughly 150,000 clones in the sample, around 93% were seen once. This material consisted of peripheral blood, taken 28 days after the second AZD1222 dose. The receptors originated from an adult who received the AZD1222 COVID-19 vaccine.

The chain joins TRBV19 to TRBJ2-5; D may be TRBD1 (6 bases). The CDR3 contains 15 residues. Trimming removed 7 bases from V and 5 bases from J, with 20 bases in between. Germline values: CDR1 LNHDA, CDR2 SQIVND (reference sequence). CDR3 loop: CASTSGTSGWETQYF. The CDR3, as DNA: TGTGCCAGTACCTCGGGGACATCAGGATGGGAGACCCAGTACTTC.

The chain uses TRBV5-4 and TRBJ2-7; the match to TRBD1 covers 8 bases. The CDR3 is 16 residues long. Germline trimming cut 3 bases from V and 5 bases from J; bases unmatched to any gene: 13. Germline V gene lookup returns CDR1 SGHNT and CDR2 YYREEE (reference sequence). The CDR3 here is CASSSEWGQASDEQYF. The CDR3 nucleotides read TGTGCCAGCAGCTCGGAATGGGGACAGGCAAGCGACGAGCAGTACTTC.

This sequence joins TRBV19 and TRBJ1-4; D not resolved. This CDR3 contains 13 residues. V lost 6 bases and J lost 7, with 12 bases in between. CDR1 is LNHDA, CDR2 SQIVND, per germline (reference sequence). The CDR3 DNA reads as TGTGCCAGTAGATCCGGAAGGTTTGAAAAACTGTTTTTT. Protein: CASRSGRFEKLFF. The entire variable domain, with the rest obtained from reference TRBV19 and TRBJ1-4, is as follows: DGGITQSPKYLFRKEGQNVTLSCEQNLNHDAMYWYRQDPGQGLRLIYYSQIVNDFQKGDIAEGYSVSREKKESFPLTVTSAQKNPTAFYLCASRSGRFEKLFFGSGTQLSVL.